The entry that follows covers one T cell receptor beta chain sequence. In its sample, this clone was seen a few times. The specificity of this receptor is unknown. No much larger clone is present one base from it, and per-base qualities are unavailable. Samples from volunteer blood donors who had recovered from COVID-19 were contributed by a second Seattle source. The collaborating institutions used their own protocols to collect whole blood in K2EDTA tubes. For TCRbeta analysis, collaborators shipped samples as frozen whole blood, isolated PBMCs, or DNA extracted from either of those sample types. The data stem from a study of blood T cell repertoires in COVID-19 (dated by TCRdb to 2019 to 2021). About the investigation overall: Collaborator samples came from the United States, Italy and Spain and covered acute and convalescent phases of COVID-19. The prospective study material was composed of cDNA or gDNA derived from T cells, B-cell-depleted T cells, or PBMCs. Deeply sampled blood TCRbeta repertoires from subjects exposed to, actively infected with, or recovered from COVID-19 were included in the dataset. The repertoires were released in a freely available public database intended as a resource for research on the immune response to SARS-CoV-2. The samples were drawn from two sources: the first 160 participants of the ongoing ImmuneRACE study, and 1,000 to 1,500 subjects contributed by 6 global collaborators. The sample metadata nearly always contained a de-identified subject ID, COVID-19 status, age in years and sex. Where available, HLA class I and class II types were obtained from metadata supplied by the sample provider rather than from assay-based typing. General study outcomes and caveats: Clinical and demographic metadata were provided uncurated, with the amount varying by source and participant.

TCRbeta CDR3 regions were amplified from genomic DNA using the immunoSEQ Assay, a bias-controlled multiplex PCR. The authors' analysis ran thus. Nucleated cell counts per sample were estimated from amplification of reference gene primers within the assay. To quantify the absolute abundance of each unique TCRbeta CDR3 rearrangement, sequence reads were collapsed and filtered. For each sample, productive Simpson clonality was calculated by taking the square root of Simpson's diversity index across productive rearrangements. The source is immuneACCESS, and TCRdb retained only in-frame sequences with V and J called. Part of the clones is not carried over; for the studies checked, unresolved V genes explain less than half of this, and the remainder is unexplained. V and J calls and clone size follow that table, whereas D and trimming were derived from the DNA. The sample table lists a few hundred thousand clones, around 88% of them with a count of one. The ten largest clones capture 6.9% of the sample.

Its CDR3 holds 13 amino acids, cysteine through phenylalanine. Of the read, only the CDR3 DNA is kept; its 39 bases are in frame from base 1. CDR1 and CDR2, per the germline V gene, are WSHSY and SAAADI. V lost 0 bases and J lost 8 bases; the stretch between them is 10 bases long. The TCR was taken from a woman aged 25 to 39 who had recovered from COVID-19. This sequence uses TRBV10-2 and TRBJ1-2, with the D gene too uncertain to name. The sequenced material came from peripheral blood. This receptor has the CDR3 CASSESDFRGYTF. Here is the DNA: TGCGCCAGCAGTGAGTCGGACTTCAGGGGCTACACCTTC.